These 16 T cell receptor beta chains were all obtained from the same sample, sequenced in a study of T-cell reconstitution after alpha-beta-depleted transplantation in children. TCRbeta library preparation incorporated unique molecular identifiers. One entry per CDR3 protein results from TCRdb running MiXCR on the PCR reads. This sample has a few hundred thousand distinct CDR3 sequences, with 9.7% found just once. Sample: PBMCs from the stem cell graft donor, taken from the stem cell graft. Receptors originate from a human donor who donated a stem cell graft to a child with SCID.

This clonotype was seen many times. The V gene is TRBV19, the J gene TRBJ1-4, with D hard to call. CDR3 size: 16 residues. V was cut by 5 bases and J by 1 base, with 14 bases left in between. The V gene's germline CDR1 is LNHDA and CDR2 SQIVND (reference sequence). DNA for the CDR3: TGTGCCAGTAGTCGCAACCGGGGAAGAACTAATGAAAAACTGTTTTTT. Translation gives CASSRNRGRTNEKLFF.

This clonotype was detected ten times or more. This chain joins TRBV27 and TRBJ2-5; 7 bases are shared with TRBD1. Germline values: CDR1 MNHEY, CDR2 SMNVEV (reference sequence). V shed 7 bases, J shed 3 bases, and the junction held 8 bases outside the gene matches. The CDR3 length is 14 residues. The CDR3 DNA reads TGTGCCAGCATCCTCAGACAGGGTGAAGAGACCCAGTACTTC. This gives the protein CASILRQGEETQYF.

This clonotype has at least ten counts. The chain couples TRBV10-3 to TRBJ2-2; possible D gene TRBD1, 6 bases. Deletions cut 6 bases from V and 1 base from J, with 12 bases between. Germline V gene lookup returns CDR1 ENHRY and CDR2 SYGVKD. This CDR3 is built from 15 residues. The CDR3 loop is CAIRPGTMNTGELFF. The CDR3 DNA reads as TGTGCCATCAGGCCCGGGACAATGAACACCGGGGAGCTGTTTTTT.

This clonotype appeared many times. This chain joins TRBV20-1 and TRBJ1-5; 9 bases fit TRBD1. Germline V lookup: CDR1 DFQATT, CDR2 SNEGSKA (reference sequence). V was pared by 0 bases and J by 1 base, with 10 bases of the junction left unmatched. The CDR3 contains 18 residues. Here the CDR3 DNA reads TGCAGTGCTAGAGATAGGACAGGGGTCCGGGGGAGCAATCAGCCCCAGCATTTT. Protein sequence: CSARDRTGVRGSNQPQHF.

This clonotype was observed at least ten times. The chain couples TRBV12-3 or TRBV12-4 to TRBJ2-7, with D maybe TRBD2 (6 bases). Trimming shortened V by 9 bases and J by 7 bases, and 16 bases separated the two germline ends. CDR3 length equals 12 residues. This chain's CDR3 is CASRGGSLEQYF. In nucleotides, the CDR3 is TGTGCCAGTCGGGGAGGTAGCCTGGAGCAGTACTTC.

The gene calls are TRBV7-3 and TRBJ2-1; D ambiguous. Germline lookup yields CDR1 SGHTA and CDR2 FQGTGA. The CDR3 spans 14 residues. With 1 base removed from V and 5 bases from J, the gap between germline ends came to 9 bases. The DNA of the CDR3 is TGTGCCAGCAGCTTAAACAACTTAGACAATGAGCAGTTCTTC. Translation gives CASSLNNLDNEQFF.

The CDR3 region has the DNA TGTGCCAGCTCACCACTTAACAGGGATGAAAAACTGTTTTTT. It codes for CASSPLNRDEKLFF. The J gene is TRBJ1-4, the V gene TRBV18, with D perhaps TRBD1 (6 bases). The germline V and J ends were trimmed by 1 base and 6 bases, with 9 bases remaining between them. The length of the CDR3 is 14 residues. The V gene's germline CDR1 is KGHSH and CDR2 LQKENI.

This clonotype was counted many times. V gene TRBV6-1 combines with J gene TRBJ1-1; D possibly corresponds to TRBD1 (5 bases). V was cut by 5 bases and J by 4 bases, with 14 bases left in between. Germline V gene sequence: CDR1 MNHNS, CDR2 SASEGT. The CDR3 covers 14 residues. CDR3 protein: CASSPQRGTTEAFF. In nucleotides, the CDR3 is TGTGCCAGCAGTCCTCAACGGGGGACCACTGAAGCTTTCTTT.

This clonotype was seen at least ten times. The rearrangement links TRBV5-1 to TRBJ2-3; D gene unclear. Germline CDR1 reads SGHRS; CDR2 reads YFSETQ. CDR3 length equals 14 residues. The ends were cut back, 5 bases at V and 0 bases at J, with 10 bases in the middle. DNA of the CDR3: TGCGCCAGCAGAGAAGGGTCTAGCACAGATACGCAGTATTTT. Translation: CASREGSSTDTQYF.

CDR3 in DNA: TGCGCCAGCAGCTTAAGGACGGATCCCCTTCCGGGCTACACCTTC. It is translated as CASSLRTDPLPGYTF. The chain couples TRBV5-1 to TRBJ1-2; no definite D call. The CDR3 totals 15 residues. CDR1 is SGHRS and CDR2 is YFSETQ in the germline V gene. V was clipped by 2 bases and J by 8 bases, with 19 bases between them.

This clonotype was counted ten times or more. The rearrangement links TRBV19 to TRBJ1-5; weak D call: TRBD1 (5 bases). This CDR3 region has 13 residues. The V gene's germline CDR1 is LNHDA and CDR2 SQIVND (reference sequence). Trimming pared 5 bases from V and 4 bases from J, leaving 9 bases between. The CDR3 nucleotides are TGTGCCAGTAGTCAGCAGGGTAATCAGCCCCAGCATTTT. Its protein product is CASSQQGNQPQHF.

This clonotype has at least ten counts. V and J are TRBV6-1 and TRBJ1-2; a weak D match, TRBD1 (6 bases). The CDR3 is 13 residues long. V lost 5 bases, J lost 4 bases, and 11 bases lay in between. Germline lookup yields CDR1 MNHNS and CDR2 SASEGT. CDR3 coding DNA: TGTGCCAGCAGTCCTGACAGGATCTATGGCTACACCTTC. Residues: CASSPDRIYGYTF.

The chain is built from TRBV3-1 and TRBJ1-4; D unresolved. The CDR3 runs to 16 residues. The ends were cut back, 2 bases at V and 12 bases at J, with 22 bases in the middle. Germline V lookup: CDR1 LGHDT, CDR2 YNNKEL (reference sequence). CDR3 in DNA: TGTGCCAGCAGCCAATTACGAGGCGCGGATGAGGAAGAACTGTTTTTT. It yields the protein CASSQLRGADEEELFF. Based on the CDR3 plus reference TRBV3-1 and TRBJ1-4, the full variable domain is DTAVSQTPKYLVTQMGNDKSIKCEQNLGHDTMYWYKQDSKKFLKIMFSYNNKELIINETVPNRFSPKSPDKAHLNLHINSLELGDSAVYFCASSQLRGADEEELFFGSGTQLSVL.

This clonotype has at least ten counts. The V gene is TRBV5-1, the J gene TRBJ2-3, with 10 bases aligning to TRBD2. The CDR3 spans 14 residues. The germline gives CDR1 SGHRS, CDR2 YFSETQ. V trimming: 3 bases; J trimming: 5 bases; junction bases outside the gene matches: 3. CDR3 sequence: CASSSSGGGDTQYF. Written as DNA, the CDR3 is TGCGCCAGCAGCTCCAGCGGGGGGGGAGATACGCAGTATTTT.

This clonotype was found a few times. V usage is TRBV6-1 and J usage is TRBJ1-1; D may be TRBD1 (5 bases). Trimming cost V 7 bases and J 3 bases, with 15 bases left between them. CDR1 and CDR2 (germline): MNHNS, SASEGT. This CDR3 region has 14 residues. CDR3 DNA: TGTGCCAGCACCAAAGGGACGGCCTACACTGAAGCTTTCTTT. Its protein is CASTKGTAYTEAFF.

The chain uses TRBV18 and TRBJ2-1, with a tentative D call TRBD1 (6 bases). Per germline, CDR1 KGHSH and CDR2 LQKENI. Deletions cut 3 bases from V and 5 bases from J, with 11 bases between. The CDR3 contains 14 residues. CDR3 residues: CASSPNRVNNEQFF. The CDR3 nucleotides read TGTGCCAGCTCACCCAACAGGGTGAACAATGAGCAGTTCTTC.